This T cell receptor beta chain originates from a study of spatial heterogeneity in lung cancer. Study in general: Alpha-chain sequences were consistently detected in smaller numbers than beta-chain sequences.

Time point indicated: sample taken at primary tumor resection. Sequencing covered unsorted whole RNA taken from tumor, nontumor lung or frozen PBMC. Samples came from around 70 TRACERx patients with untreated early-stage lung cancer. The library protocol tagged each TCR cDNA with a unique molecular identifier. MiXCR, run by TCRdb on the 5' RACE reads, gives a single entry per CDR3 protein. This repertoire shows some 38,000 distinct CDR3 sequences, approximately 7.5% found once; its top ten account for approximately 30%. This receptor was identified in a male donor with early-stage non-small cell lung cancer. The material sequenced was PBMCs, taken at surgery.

The CDR3 is CSASGASGSRADTQYF. Written as DNA, the CDR3 is TGCAGTGCTAGTGGGGCTAGCGGGAGTAGGGCAGATACGCAGTATTTT. V usage is TRBV20-1 and J usage is TRBJ2-3, with 10 nucleotides matching TRBD2. Per germline, CDR1 DFQATT and CDR2 SNEGSKA (reference sequence). V shed 3 bases and J 4 bases; nucleotides not matched to a gene: 10. The CDR3 has 16 amino acids.